The 25 T cell receptor beta chains presented below share a single source sample, sequenced in a study of shared clonotypes between healthy human individuals. The assay was immunoSEQ multiplex PCR, and TCRdb's table has in-frame clones only and misses some. Of about 2.4 million clones listed, over 85% are singletons. Sequenced sample: naive CD4+ T cells from PBMCs. Sample subset: CD45RA+ positively selected. Receptors were obtained from a man younger than 35 in good health. Some clones in this sample may be carry-over from other donors' samples.

As concerns this clone: Other DNA sequences within the sample encode an identical CDR3. V usage is TRBV28 and J usage is TRBJ2-3; 12 nucleotides align to TRBD2. The CDR3 length is 15 residues. CDR1 is MDHEN, CDR2 SYDVKM, per germline. The V gene end was trimmed by 5 bases and the J gene end by 6 bases; junction bases not matched to a gene: 6. The CDR3 DNA reads TGTGCCAGCAGTCCCGGGACTAGCGGGTTGGATACGCAGTATTTT. Translation: CASSPGTSGLDTQYF. Filled out from reference TRBV28 and TRBJ2-3, the complete variable domain reads DVKVTQSSRYLVKRTGEKVFLECVQDMDHENMFWYRQDPGLGLRLIYFSYDVKMKEKGDIPEGYSVSREKKERFSLILESASTNQTSMYLCASSPGTSGLDTQYFGPGTRLTVL.

The CDR3 region is CASSPRGGSYNEQFF. The CDR3 nucleotides read TGTGCCAGCAGTCCGAGGGGGGGGTCCTACAATGAGCAGTTCTTC. This chain uses TRBV14 with TRBJ2-1; tentative D call: TRBD2 (7 bases). V was clipped by 6 bases and J by 1 base, with 13 bases between them. The CDR3 loop spans 15 amino acids. CDR1 and CDR2 (germline): SGHDN, FVKESK.

V usage is TRBV25-1 and J usage is TRBJ1-2, with D maybe TRBD1 (6 bases). CDR3 size: 18 residues. Germline V gene sequence: CDR1 MGHDK, CDR2 SYGVNS. V was cut by 6 bases and J by 1 base, with 24 bases left in between. The CDR3 protein is CASSATGTPRLFNYGYTF. CDR3 DNA sequence: TGTGCCAGCAGCGCCACTGGGACACCCCGTCTTTTTAACTATGGCTACACCTTC.

The chain recombines TRBV10-3 with TRBJ2-7; no clear D. CDR1 is ENHRY and CDR2 is SYGVKD in the germline V gene. This CDR3 is built from 13 residues. Trimming took off 4 bases at V and 2 bases at J, with 9 bases between the two ends. This CDR3 is CAISGLEPYEQYF. Here the CDR3 DNA reads TGTGCCATCAGTGGACTGGAACCCTACGAGCAGTACTTC.

The chain links TRBV18 to TRBJ2-7; 9 bases align to TRBD1. This CDR3 contains 15 residues. In germline, CDR1 is KGHSH, CDR2 LQKENI. After removal of 3 bases from V and 0 bases from J, the junction contained 3 bases not matched to a gene. In DNA form, the CDR3 reads TGTGCCAGCTCACCGTGGACAGGGGCCTCCTACGAGCAGTACTTC. Encoded protein: CASSPWTGASYEQYF. The full variable domain, its missing parts supplied by reference TRBV18 and TRBJ2-7, is NAGVMQNPRHLVRRRGQEARLRCSPMKGHSHVYWYRQLPEEGLKFMVYLQKENIIDESGMPKERFSAEFPKEGPSILRIQQVVRGDSAAYFCASSPWTGASYEQYFGPGTRLTVT.

This chain uses TRBV20-1 with TRBJ2-5; D is perhaps TRBD2 (6 bases). CDR1 and CDR2 (germline): DFQATT, SNEGSKA (reference sequence). The length of the CDR3 is 11 residues. The CDR3 sequence: CRGDSVGTQYF. CDR3 nucleotides: TGCAGGGGGGACTCCGTTGGAACCCAGTACTTC.

The rearrangement uses TRBV28 and TRBJ1-4, with 7 bases matching TRBD1. CDR1 is MDHEN, CDR2 SYDVKM, per germline. CDR3 length: 14 amino acids. V lost 5 bases, J lost 7 bases, and 7 bases stayed unmatched. The CDR3 here is CASSGDRASEKLFF. CDR3 sequence (DNA): TGTGCCAGCAGTGGCGACAGGGCTAGTGAAAAACTGTTTTTT. The entire variable domain, with the rest obtained from reference TRBV28 and TRBJ1-4, is as follows: DVKVTQSSRYLVKRTGEKVFLECVQDMDHENMFWYRQDPGLGLRLIYFSYDVKMKEKGDIPEGYSVSREKKERFSLILESASTNQTSMYLCASSGDRASEKLFFGSGTQLSVL.

The chain has TRBV28 and TRBJ1-2; 9 bases agree with TRBD1. V trimming: 3 bases; J trimming: 6 bases; junction bases outside the gene matches: 11. Looked up from germline, CDR1 is MDHEN and CDR2 is SYDVKM. The CDR3 is 16 residues long. The CDR3 coding sequence is TGTGCCAGCAGTTTGGGCGGGGGACAGGGTAGAAATGGCTACACCTTC. Translating it yields CASSLGGGQGRNGYTF.

The rearrangement links TRBV5-1 to TRBJ2-1; the D gene could be TRBD1 or TRBD2 (5 bases each). The ends were cut back, 3 bases at V and 2 bases at J, with 9 bases in the middle. Germline V CDR1 and CDR2: SGHRS, YFSETQ. CDR3 length: 14 residues. The CDR3 protein is CASSSRDPYNEQFF. The CDR3 region has the DNA TGCGCCAGCAGCTCCCGGGACCCCTACAATGAGCAGTTCTTC.

This rearrangement joins TRBV28 to TRBJ2-2; 8 bases line up with TRBD1. The CDR3 consists of 15 residues. Germline loops: CDR1 MDHEN, CDR2 SYDVKM. V was clipped by 6 bases and J by 6 bases; unmatched bases: 9. The DNA for the CDR3 is TGTGCCAGCAGGACCGGACAGGGTATCGCCGGGGAGCTGTTTTTT. Protein sequence: CASRTGQGIAGELFF. The full variable domain, completed using reference TRBV28 and TRBJ2-2, is DVKVTQSSRYLVKRTGEKVFLECVQDMDHENMFWYRQDPGLGLRLIYFSYDVKMKEKGDIPEGYSVSREKKERFSLILESASTNQTSMYLCASRTGQGIAGELFFGEGSRLTVL.

Note on this clone: Other nucleotide sequences in the sample specify the same CDR3. The rearrangement uses TRBV28 and TRBJ2-5, with TRBD1 matching over 8 bases. This CDR3 has 14 amino acids. Per the germline V gene, CDR1 is MDHEN and CDR2 is SYDVKM. The junction had 4 bases not matched to a gene; V was cut back by 3 bases and J by 4 bases. The CDR3 DNA reads as TGTGCCAGCAGTTTTCCCAGGGGGCGAGAGACCCAGTACTTC. This translates into CASSFPRGRETQYF.

The rearrangement uses TRBV6-1 and TRBJ1-1, with D tentatively TRBD1 (5 bases). This CDR3 has 14 amino acids. Germline assignment: CDR1 MNHNS and CDR2 SASEGT. V gave up 10 bases and J gave up 3 bases, with 18 bases separating them. In DNA, the CDR3 is TGTGCCACCCTTTTGGCAGGGTGGGACACTGAAGCTTTCTTT. This sequence encodes CATLLAGWDTEAFF.

This chain connects TRBV11-2 to TRBJ2-7; 9 positions agree with TRBD1. Per the germline V gene, CDR1 is SGHAT and CDR2 is FQNNGV. The CDR3 has 15 amino acids. The ends lost 4 bases at V and 5 bases at J; junction bases unmatched: 9. The CDR3 DNA follows: TGTGCCAGCAGCTCGAGCCGGGACAGGGTAAACGAGCAGTACTTC. This gives the protein CASSSSRDRVNEQYF.

The rearrangement joins TRBV4-1 to TRBJ2-7; TRBD1 matches 8 bases. Germline assignment: CDR1 MGHRA and CDR2 YSYEKL. The ends lost 1 base at V and 3 bases at J; junction bases unmatched: 2. CDR3 size: 14 residues. The CDR3 region is CASSQVDRGYEQYF. The CDR3 nucleotides read TGCGCCAGCAGCCAAGTAGACAGGGGCTACGAGCAGTACTTC.

V is TRBV4-2 and J is TRBJ2-3, with 8 bases matching TRBD1. Trimming cost V 4 bases and J 14 bases; bases outside gene matches: 14. Germline V CDR1 and CDR2: LGHNA, YNFKEQ. CDR3 length: 14 amino acids. The CDR3 region has the DNA TGTGCCAGCAGCCCTGCGACCGACAGGGGTCCCACGTATTTT. Translation gives CASSPATDRGPTYF.

J is TRBJ2-7 and V is TRBV7-2; possible D gene TRBD2, 5 bases. V lost 6 bases to trimming and J lost 1 base, with 13 bases between them. Germline values: CDR1 SGHTA, CDR2 FQGNSA. The CDR3 runs to 14 residues. CDR3 loop: CASRKVASSYEQYF. The CDR3 DNA follows: TGTGCCAGCAGAAAGGTAGCGTCATCCTACGAGCAGTACTTC. Full variable domain (remainder filled in from reference TRBV7-2 and TRBJ2-7): GAGVSQSPSNKVTEKGKDVELRCDPISGHTALYWYRQSLGQGLEFLIYFQGNSAPDKSGLPSDRFSAERTGGSVSTLTIQRTQQEDSAVYLCASRKVASSYEQYFGPGTRLTVT.

To note about this clone: This sample includes further DNA sequences coding for the same CDR3. The chain uses TRBV5-1 and TRBJ2-3; D gene uncertain. The length of the CDR3 is 13 residues. The germline V gene has CDR1 SGHRS and CDR2 YFSETQ. V was trimmed by 2 bases and J by 4 bases, leaving 8 bases between them. In DNA, the CDR3 is TGCGCCAGCAGCTTAGGTGTGGCAGATACGCAGTATTTT. Its protein is CASSLGVADTQYF.

The chain joins TRBV7-9 to TRBJ2-1; TRBD2 matches 10 bases. Trimming took 5 bases from V and 6 from J; bases not matched to a gene: 10. The CDR3 totals 16 residues. Germline CDR1 is SEHNR and CDR2 is FQNEAQ (reference sequence). Here the CDR3 DNA reads TGTGCCAGCAGCGGAGGACTAGCGGAGCGGGGCAATGAGCAGTTCTTC. This sequence encodes CASSGGLAERGNEQFF.

Regarding this clone: This CDR3 is also generated by other DNA sequences in the sample. J is TRBJ2-1 and V is TRBV5-1; 10 positions match TRBD2. Germline CDR1 and CDR2: SGHRS and YFSETQ. V shed 0 bases, J shed 9 bases, and the junction held 6 bases outside the gene matches. This CDR3 is built from 15 residues. The CDR3 sequence is CASSLGLAGVVEQFF. In nucleotides, the CDR3 is TGCGCCAGCAGCTTGGGCCTAGCGGGAGTAGTTGAGCAGTTCTTC.

This sequence joins TRBV5-1 and TRBJ2-3; no firm D call. Germline loops: CDR1 SGHRS, CDR2 YFSETQ. The CDR3 totals 15 residues. The ends were cut back, 0 bases at V and 4 bases at J, with 12 bases in the middle. CDR3: CASSLGALSADTQYF. The CDR3 DNA follows: TGCGCCAGCAGCTTGGGAGCATTAAGCGCAGATACGCAGTATTTT.

The CDR3 DNA reads as TGTGCCAGCAGTTTAAGTAGCGGGAGGGCCGGGTCCTACGAGCAGTACTTC. The encoded protein is CASSLSSGRAGSYEQYF. The chain joins TRBV28 to TRBJ2-7, with TRBD2 matching over 11 bases. There are 17 residues in the CDR3. Germline-derived CDR1 and CDR2 are MDHEN and SYDVKM. V shed 2 bases, J shed 1 base, and the junction held 7 bases outside the gene matches.

This chain connects TRBV7-2 to TRBJ2-7; D is uncertain. V lost 3 bases, J lost 4 bases, and 10 bases lay in between. This CDR3 region has 13 residues. Germline CDR1 reads SGHTA; CDR2 reads FQGNSA. The DNA for the CDR3 is TGTGCCAGCAGCTTTGGCCAAAAATACGAGCAGTACTTC. Translated, it gives CASSFGQKYEQYF.

The chain employs TRBV6-5 and TRBJ2-1; D gene unclear. V lost 2 bases, J lost 10 bases, and 15 bases lay in between. Germline V gene data show CDR1 as MNHEY and CDR2 as SVGAGI. There are 14 residues in the CDR3. The DNA for the CDR3 is TGTGCCAGCAGTTACCGTGCTCTGTTGGGGGAGCAGTTCTTC. As protein: CASSYRALLGEQFF.

The V gene is TRBV29-1, the J gene TRBJ2-1, with D possibly matching TRBD1 (5 bases). Germline CDR1 is SQVTM and CDR2 is ANQGSEA. The CDR3 has 12 residues. Deletions cut 6 bases from V and 7 bases from J, with 13 bases between. CDR3 sequence (DNA): TGCAGCGTCTTTCGGACACTAAATGAGCAGTTCTTC. Translating it yields CSVFRTLNEQFF.

The chain carries TRBV9 and TRBJ2-7, with a tentative D call TRBD1 (5 bases). V was pared by 0 bases and J by 7 bases, with 14 bases between. The CDR3 sequence is 14 residues long. The germline V gene has CDR1 SGDLS and CDR2 YYNGEE. Here the CDR3 DNA reads TGTGCCAGCAGCGTAGGAGCAGGGCTGGGAGAGCAGTACTTC. Translation gives CASSVGAGLGEQYF.